The 8 T cell receptor beta chains below were found in one sample sequenced in a study of CD8+ T cells in alopecia areata (dated by TCRdb to 2016 to 2019). The sample's time point label is to be understood as: less than 25 weeks on oral tofacitinib. The treatment or condition label, as the study defines it: oral pan-JAK inhibitor, 5-10 mg twice daily. The library relied on the immunoSEQ multiplex PCR assay. To provide template for TCR sequencing, every sample had RNA extracted and reverse transcribed into cDNA. Imported from immuneACCESS, the table was reduced by TCRdb to in-frame sequences with V and J called. These copies leave out some clones; in studies compared against another copy, an unresolved V gene accounts for under half, and the cause of the remainder is not known. The sample records fewer than 250,000 clones, roughly 60% of which are singletons. The ten largest account for approximately 1% of the sample.

The material sequenced was CD4+ T cells sorted from blood, taken at week 24, from a patient treated with tofacitinib. These receptors were collected from a human donor with alopecia areata.

The chain employs TRBV2 and TRBJ2-1; 7 nucleotides match TRBD1. Unmatched junction bases numbered 12, after V lost 8 bases and J lost 8 bases. The CDR3 covers 14 residues. In germline, CDR1 is SNHLY, CDR2 FYNNEI. The CDR3 loop is CASLDRVVRDEQFF. CDR3 DNA sequence: TGTGCCAGCCTTGACAGGGTAGTTCGCGATGAGCAGTTCTTC. The entire variable domain, with the rest obtained from reference TRBV2 and TRBJ2-1, is as follows: EPEVTQTPSHQVTQMGQEVILRCVPISNHLYFYWYRQILGQKVEFLVSFYNNEISEKSEIFDDQFSVERPDGSNFTLKIRSTKLEDSAMYFCASLDRVVRDEQFFGPGTRLTVL.

Of note for this clone: Other nucleotide sequences from this sample produce the same CDR3. This rearrangement joins TRBV30 to TRBJ1-5; 8 bases map to TRBD1. Looked up from germline, CDR1 is GTSNPN and CDR2 is SVGIG (reference sequence). The CDR3 length is 14 residues. With V trimmed by 2 bases and J by 4 bases, 4 bases remained unmatched. CDR3 nucleotides: TGTGCCTGGAGTCTAGGACAGGGTAATCAGCCCCAGCATTTT. Translation gives CAWSLGQGNQPQHF.

The chain is built from TRBV29-1 and TRBJ1-1; the D gene is possibly TRBD1 (6 bases). The CDR3 is 13 amino acids. Per germline, CDR1 SQVTM and CDR2 ANQGSEA. Between the trimmed V and J ends, which lost 4 bases and 5 bases, there was a span of 14 bases. The CDR3 coding sequence is TGCAGCGTTGGGGCAGGGGAGGTTACTGAAGCTTTCTTT. Its protein product is CSVGAGEVTEAFF.

The V call is TRBV29-1, the J call TRBJ1-1; a possible D gene is TRBD1 (5 bases). Trimming stripped 6 bases from V and 0 bases from J, with 14 bases between. The CDR3 loop spans 14 amino acids. The germline gives CDR1 SQVTM, CDR2 ANQGSEA. CDR3 DNA: TGCAGCGTGATCGACAGACCCTTGAACACTGAAGCTTTCTTT. Translated, it gives CSVIDRPLNTEAFF. The full variable domain, completed using reference TRBV29-1 and TRBJ1-1, is SAVISQKPSRDICQRGTSLTIQCQVDSQVTMMFWYRQQPGQSLTLIATANQGSEATYESGFVIDKFPISRPNLTFSTLTVSNMSPEDSSIYLCSVIDRPLNTEAFFGQGTRLTVV.

This clone was seen only a few times. The chain recombines TRBV11-2 with TRBJ2-3; 7 bases are a match to TRBD2. CDR1 and CDR2 from the germline V gene are SGHAT and FQNNGV. V gave up 5 bases and J gave up 9 bases; unmatched junction bases: 8. This CDR3 region has 13 residues. The CDR3 DNA is TGTGCCAGCAGCCCCTGGGGAGCGGGGACGCAGTATTTT. Its protein product is CASSPWGAGTQYF.

The rearrangement uses TRBV25-1 and TRBJ1-1, with D perhaps TRBD1 (6 bases). The germline CDR1 and CDR2 sequences are MGHDK and SYGVNS. This CDR3 region has 15 residues. Trimming pared 1 base from V and 7 bases from J, leaving 16 bases between. CDR3 sequence (DNA): TGTGCCAGCAGTGAATCGATGGGGGGCTGGATTGAAGCTTTCTTT. Encoded protein: CASSESMGGWIEAFF.

The J gene is TRBJ2-7, the V gene TRBV6-5; TRBD1 aligns across 9 bases. From germline, CDR1 is MNHEY and CDR2 SVGAGI. The CDR3 runs to 14 residues. V shed 4 bases, J shed 2 bases, and the junction held 3 bases outside the gene matches. The CDR3 reads CASSSGTGTYEQYF. The CDR3, as DNA: TGTGCCAGCAGTTCCGGGACAGGGACCTACGAGCAGTACTTC.

This chain links TRBV11-2 with TRBJ2-3, with 7 bases fitting TRBD1. The CDR3 covers 15 residues. The V segment lost 5 bases and the J segment 5 bases; nucleotides outside the gene matches: 10. Germline V gene data show CDR1 as SGHAT and CDR2 as FQNNGV. The CDR3 DNA reads as TGTGCCAGCAGCCCCACAGGGGTAGGTGGAGATACGCAGTATTTT. It encodes CASSPTGVGGDTQYF. Full variable domain (remainder filled in from reference TRBV11-2 and TRBJ2-3): EAGVAQSPRYKIIEKRQSVAFWCNPISGHATLYWYQQILGQGPKLLIQFQNNGVVDDSQLPKDRFSAERLKGVDSTLKIQPAKLEDSAVYLCASSPTGVGGDTQYFGPGTRLTVL.